The T cell receptor beta chain described here comes from a study of cytomegalovirus exposure and HLA in healthy donors. CDR3 length: 16 amino acids. J was trimmed by 3 bases and V by 4 bases; bases with no gene match: 10. Germline loops: CDR1 MGHRA, CDR2 YSYEKL. TCRdb's table, derived via immunoSEQ multiplex PCR, lists solely in-frame clones and lacks some. Of roughly 80,000 clones listed, 94% are singletons. Study outcomes and limitations: Rarity held for most TCR sequences, but there were some public TCRs that occurred in many donors. It was about 180 TCR beta chains that were listed as cytomegalovirus-associated.

This clone is a singleton in its sample. Its specificity is not known. V and J are TRBV4-1 and TRBJ1-2; 8 positions match TRBD1. Sequencing was done on a sample of PBMCs. The clonotype comes from a woman aged 18-35 years in good health and CMV-seronegative. As DNA, the CDR3 is TGCGCCAGCAGCCGCCAAGATGGACAGGGAGACTATGGCTACACCTTC. Protein: CASSRQDGQGDYGYTF.